These T cell receptor beta chains were read from a single sample in a study of OX40 agonist ivuxolimab in advanced cancers. Using immunoSEQ multiplex PCR, the repertoire was profiled, and TCRdb retains in-frame clones only, with some absent. The sample carries approximately 44,000 clones, about 90% recorded once. Sequences were derived from CD4+ or CD8+ T cells sorted from blood, sampled in a trial of the OX40 agonist ivuxolimab. These TCRs come from an adult with an advanced solid tumor such as melanoma, head and neck, liver or kidney cancer. Each CDR3 is given with its conserved first and last residue. A D gene is named only where the DNA matches it firmly. Not every row has a clone size; where given, it reads once, few, many or a size class.

TRBV6-5	TRBJ2-7	TRBD2	once	CASSFGGLNPEQYF	TGTGCCAGCAGTTTCGGGGGGTTAAACCCTGAGCAGTACTTC
TRBV9	TRBJ2-3	NA	NA	CASSADTDTQYF	TGTGCCAGCAGTGCTGATACGGATACGCAGTATTTT
TRBV6-5	TRBJ2-2	NA	once	CASSYSNLGGELFF	TGTGCCAGCAGTTACTCAAACCTTGGCGGGGAGCTGTTTTTT
TRBV18	TRBJ2-6	NA	NA	CASSEANVLTF	TGTGCCAGCTCGGAGGCCAACGTCCTGACTTTC
TRBV13	TRBJ2-7	TRBD2	few	CASSSSAALPSAGGSHEQYF	TGTGCCAGCAGCTCGAGCGCTGCCTTGCCTAGCGCGGGAGGGTCCCACGAGCAGTACTTC
TRBV6-4	TRBJ2-7	TRBD2	NA	CASSDLSGSHEQYF	TGTGCCAGCAGTGACCTTAGCGGGAGCCACGAGCAGTACTTC
TRBV6-6	TRBJ1-2	NA	NA	CASNKDRTPHGYTF	TGTGCCAGCAACAAAGACAGGACACCCCATGGCTACACCTTC
TRBV4-1	TRBJ2-7	TRBD1	NA	CASSHPGQNSYEQYF	TGCGCCAGCAGCCATCCGGGACAGAACTCCTACGAGCAGTACTTC
TRBV9	TRBJ2-5	NA	NA	CASSVDGSEETQYF	TGTGCCAGCAGCGTAGATGGTTCAGAGGAGACCCAGTACTTC
TRBV30	TRBJ2-2	NA	NA	CAWSVLSSGPGELFF	TGTGCCTGGAGTGTACTGTCATCAGGCCCCGGGGAGCTGTTTTTT
TRBV7-2	TRBJ1-1	NA	NA	CASSLVPPGPFFDTEAFF	TGTGCCAGCAGCTTAGTTCCGCCAGGACCTTTTTTTGACACTGAAGCTTTCTTT
TRBV28	TRBJ1-5	NA	NA	CASSLTGLGNQPQHF	TGTGCCAGCAGTTTAACAGGGCTCGGCAATCAGCCCCAGCATTTT
TRBV6-4	TRBJ2-1	NA	NA	CASSAEGSYNEQFF	TGTGCCAGCAGTGCGGAGGGCTCCTACAATGAGCAGTTCTTC
TRBV19	TRBJ1-5	NA	once	CASSISGSGISNQPQHF	TGTGCCAGTAGTATAAGCGGCAGCGGAATTAGCAATCAGCCCCAGCATTTT
TRBV6-6	TRBJ2-5	TRBD2	NA	CASSYSPLAGGETQYF	TGTGCCAGCAGTTATTCGCCACTAGCGGGAGGGGAGACCCAGTACTTC
TRBV11-3	TRBJ2-5	TRBD2	NA	CASSPRGEETQYF	TGTGCCAGCAGCCCCCGGGGGGAAGAGACCCAGTACTTC
TRBV9	TRBJ2-5	NA	NA	CASSPGRGLRQETQYF	TGTGCCAGCAGCCCTGGCCGCGGGCTAAGGCAAGAGACCCAGTACTTC
TRBV5-1	TRBJ2-7	TRBD1	NA	CASSGGTGGDYEQYF	TGCGCCAGCAGCGGAGGGACAGGGGGCGATTACGAGCAGTACTTC
TRBV29-1	TRBJ2-1	TRBD1	NA	CSATGTGYDEQFF	TGCAGCGCAACCGGGACAGGGTATGATGAGCAGTTCTTC
TRBV11-2	TRBJ2-5	TRBD1	NA	CASSTGQGSGETQYF	TGTGCCAGCAGTACGGGACAGGGGTCGGGAGAGACCCAGTACTTC
TRBV25-1	TRBJ1-2	TRBD1	NA	CASRVDREDGYTF	TGTGCCAGCAGGGTAGACAGGGAAGATGGCTACACCTTC
TRBV9	TRBJ2-5	NA	NA	CASSVGWTPVQETQYF	TGTGCCAGCAGCGTAGGGTGGACACCAGTACAAGAGACCCAGTACTTC
TRBV7-9	TRBJ2-5	NA	NA	CASGGGGILQETQYF	TGTGCCAGCGGGGGCGGAGGGATCCTCCAAGAGACCCAGTACTTC
TRBV9	TRBJ2-7	TRBD1	NA	CASSVAGTGLYEQYF	TGTGCCAGCAGCGTCGCCGGGACAGGGCTCTACGAGCAGTACTTC
TRBV6-6	TRBJ1-1	NA	once	CASSYSANTEAFF	TGTGCCAGCAGTTACTCGGCGAACACTGAAGCTTTCTTT
TRBV9	TRBJ1-1	TRBD1	once	CASRAGTGGDSNTEAFF	TGTGCCAGCAGGGCCGGGACAGGGGGCGATTCGAACACTGAAGCTTTCTTT
TRBV29-1	TRBJ2-1	NA	NA	CSVPLRTIPYNEQFF	TGCAGCGTCCCGTTAAGGACGATTCCGTACAATGAGCAGTTCTTC
TRBV9	TRBJ2-1	TRBD2	once	CASSTSGSSYNEQFF	TGTGCCAGCAGCACTAGCGGGAGCTCCTACAATGAGCAGTTCTTC
TRBV7-9	TRBJ2-7	TRBD2	NA	CASTLGLLGLADVDEQYF	TGTGCCAGCACCTTAGGTCTCCTCGGACTAGCGGATGTGGACGAGCAGTACTTC
TRBV27	TRBJ2-5	NA	NA	CASRPRDPLETQYF	TGTGCCAGCAGGCCGCGGGATCCCCTAGAGACCCAGTACTTC
TRBV4-1	TRBJ1-5	TRBD1	NA	CASSQGTGSNQPQHF	TGCGCCAGCAGCCAAGGGACAGGGAGCAATCAGCCCCAGCATTTT
TRBV7-3	TRBJ2-1	TRBD2	few	CASSLLAGGHNEQFF	TGTGCCAGCAGCTTACTAGCGGGAGGCCACAATGAGCAGTTCTTC
TRBV2	TRBJ2-7	NA	NA	CASSPGGEQYF	TGTGCCAGCAGCCCTGGGGGGGAGCAGTACTTC
TRBV7-9	TRBJ2-3	NA	NA	CASSLVIGDTDTQYF	TGTGCCAGCAGCTTAGTCATTGGAGACACAGATACGCAGTATTTT
TRBV6-5	TRBJ1-1	NA	few	CASRPGPVAEAFF	TGTGCCAGCAGACCGGGCCCCGTCGCTGAAGCTTTCTTT
TRBV11-3	TRBJ1-4	TRBD1	NA	CASSDRDRDEKLFF	TGTGCCAGCAGCGACCGGGACAGAGATGAAAAACTGTTTTTT
TRBV5-1	TRBJ1-1	NA	NA	CASSLGGEDTEAFF	TGCGCCAGCAGCTTGGGAGGGGAGGACACTGAAGCTTTCTTT
TRBV13	TRBJ2-4	NA	NA	CASSFSVGRAKNIQYF	TGTGCCAGCAGCTTTTCAGTAGGACGAGCCAAAAACATTCAGTACTTC
TRBV4-1	TRBJ2-7	TRBD2	NA	CASSQDLREGLGEQYF	TGCGCCAGCAGCCAAGATTTGAGGGAGGGCCTGGGTGAGCAGTACTTC
TRBV28	TRBJ1-1	NA	NA	CASRGTVSSNTEAFF	TGTGCCAGCCGGGGGACGGTTAGTTCTAACACTGAAGCTTTCTTT
TRBV10-3	TRBJ2-7	TRBD2	NA	CAIRVSGASYEQYF	TGTGCCATCAGGGTTAGCGGGGCCTCCTACGAGCAGTACTTC